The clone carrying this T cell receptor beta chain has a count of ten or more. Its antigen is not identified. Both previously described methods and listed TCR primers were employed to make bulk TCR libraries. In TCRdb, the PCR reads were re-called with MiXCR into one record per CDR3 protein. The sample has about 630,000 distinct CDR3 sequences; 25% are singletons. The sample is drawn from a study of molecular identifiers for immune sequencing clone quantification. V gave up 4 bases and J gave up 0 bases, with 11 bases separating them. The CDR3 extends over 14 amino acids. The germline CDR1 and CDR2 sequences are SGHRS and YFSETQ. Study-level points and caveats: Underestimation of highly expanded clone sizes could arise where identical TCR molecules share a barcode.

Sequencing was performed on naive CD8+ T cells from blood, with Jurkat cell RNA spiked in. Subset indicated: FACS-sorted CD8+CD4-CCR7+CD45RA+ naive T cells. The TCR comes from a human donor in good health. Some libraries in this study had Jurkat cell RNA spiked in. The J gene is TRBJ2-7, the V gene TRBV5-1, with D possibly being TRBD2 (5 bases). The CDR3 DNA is TGCGCCAGCAGCCTGGACTTGCTCTCCTACGAGCAGTACTTC. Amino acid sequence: CASSLDLLSYEQYF.